The 8 T cell receptor beta chains below were found in one sample sequenced in a study of T cell repertoires in cytomegalovirus infection. TCRdb passed the reads through MiXCR, listing each CDR3 protein once. The sample shows about 920,000 distinct CDR3 sequences, roughly 31% of them seen only once. No antigens are known for them. The sequenced sample was cultured CD8+ T cells from PBMCs, obtained from culture after CMV antigen stimulation. The receptors come from a human donor in good health (CMV status not recorded). Some clones in this sample may be carry-over from other donors' samples.

The chain combines TRBV19 with TRBJ1-5; D is undetermined. V lost 5 bases and J lost 1, with 18 bases in between. CDR3 length equals 17 residues. In germline, CDR1 is LNHDA, CDR2 SQIVND (reference sequence). The CDR3 DNA follows: TGTGCCAGTAGTGGCCCTTCCGGCGTACGGAGCAATCAGCCCCAGCATTTT. It is translated as CASSGPSGVRSNQPQHF. Based on the CDR3 plus reference TRBV19 and TRBJ1-5, the full variable domain is DGGITQSPKYLFRKEGQNVTLSCEQNLNHDAMYWYRQDPGQGLRLIYYSQIVNDFQKGDIAEGYSVSREKKESFPLTVTSAQKNPTAFYLCASSGPSGVRSNQPQHFGDGTRLSIL.

This clonotype has more than one count but fewer than ten. The genes are TRBV6-1 and TRBJ2-1; D possibly corresponds to TRBD2 (5 bases). Trimming pared 4 bases from V and 1 base from J, leaving 14 bases between. CDR1 and CDR2 (germline): MNHNS, SASEGT. The CDR3 consists of 16 residues. CDR3 protein: CASSVRLTSSYNEQFF. The CDR3 DNA follows: TGTGCCAGCAGTGTTAGGCTTACTAGTTCCTACAATGAGCAGTTCTTC.

The chain links TRBV12-3 or TRBV12-4 to TRBJ2-1, with TRBD2 matching 8 bases. There are 13 residues in the CDR3. V shed 5 bases, J shed 8 bases, and the junction held 5 bases outside the gene matches. CDR3: CASSGGLAHEQFF. CDR3 DNA: TGTGCCAGCAGTGGCGGACTAGCCCATGAGCAGTTCTTC.

The V call is TRBV5-1, the J call TRBJ2-5; 8 nucleotides line up with TRBD2. V lost 7 bases and J lost 1; bases outside the gene matches: 6. Germline V CDR1 and CDR2: SGHRS, YFSETQ. The CDR3 contains 14 residues. In DNA, the CDR3 is TGCGCCAGCCAGGCGGGGGGCGTCCAAGAGACCCAGTACTTC. Its protein is CASQAGGVQETQYF. Drawing the rest from reference TRBV5-1 and TRBJ2-5, the complete variable domain is KAGVTQTPRYLIKTRGQQVTLSCSPISGHRSVSWYQQTPGQGLQFLFEYFSETQRNKGNFPGRFSGRQFSNSRSEMNVSTLELGDSALYLCASQAGGVQETQYFGPGTRLLVL.

CDR3 nucleotides: TGTGCCAGCAGCTTGGCCTCGGGTCTAGCGGTGCCACAAGAGACCCAGTACTTC. Translation: CASSLASGLAVPQETQYF. The V call is TRBV5-6, the J call TRBJ2-5; 7 positions agree with TRBD2. Germline V lookup: CDR1 SGHDT, CDR2 YYEEEE. CDR3 size: 18 residues. V lost 0 bases, J lost 2 bases, and 13 bases stayed unmatched.

The J gene is TRBJ2-3, the V gene TRBV5-1, with a possible D match to TRBD1 (5 bases). There are 17 residues in the CDR3. Looked up from germline, CDR1 is SGHRS and CDR2 is YFSETQ. V lost 0 bases, J lost 0 bases, and 14 bases lay in between. The CDR3 DNA follows: TGCGCCAGCAGCTTGGTATTGGCAGGGCTCAGCACAGATACGCAGTATTTT. As protein: CASSLVLAGLSTDTQYF.

The chain combines TRBV20-1 with TRBJ2-1; possibly TRBD2 for D (6 bases). V was cut by 4 bases and J by 4 bases, with 14 bases left in between. Germline CDR1 is DFQATT and CDR2 is SNEGSKA (reference sequence). The CDR3 sequence is 14 residues long. The CDR3 DNA reads TGCAGTGCTAAGGAAGGCAGCGGGTACAATGAGCAGTTCTTC. This sequence encodes CSAKEGSGYNEQFF.

This clonotype was counted a few times. The rearrangement joins TRBV20-1 to TRBJ2-3; D possibly matches TRBD1 or TRBD2 (5 bases each). The CDR3 loop spans 18 amino acids. The V end was cut by 0 bases, the J end by 2 bases, with 21 bases between. Germline V gene data show CDR1 as DFQATT and CDR2 as SNEGSKA (reference sequence). The CDR3, as DNA: TGCAGTGCTAGAGAATTGGGGGTCTTAGAGCGGCTCACAGATACGCAGTATTTT. Protein sequence: CSARELGVLERLTDTQYF.